This T cell receptor (beta chain) was profiled in a study of cytomegalovirus exposure and HLA in healthy donors. For the study at large: In a previous analysis, 117 million unique TCR beta sequences were found from some 200 million T cells. Of all 370 or so donors who were genotyped, roughly 81% belonged to the Caucasian-associated ancestry cluster.

Primers included in the PCR were 60 Vbeta and 13 Jbeta primers. The table came from immunoSEQ multiplex PCR; TCRdb's copy has only in-frame clones and leaves some out. The sample has under 250,000 clones, 85% to 90% seen once. The study, taken as a whole, reports: For TCR beta chains, V- and J-gene trimming was later linked to a missense DCLRE1C variant.

This CDR3 spans 12 amino acids. Germline assignment: CDR1 SGHAT and CDR2 FQNNGV. V lost 4 bases, J lost 8 bases, and 11 bases lay in between. A remark on this clone: Its specificity is unknown.

This sequence joins TRBV11-2 and TRBJ1-2; maybe TRBD1 (6 bases). This clonotype originated in a human donor in good health. Sequences were obtained from PBMCs. The CDR3 sequence is CASSSGDWGYTF. CDR3 nucleotide sequence: TGTGCCAGCAGCTCAGGGGATTGGGGCTACACCTTC. Using reference TRBV11-2 and TRBJ1-2 for the parts outside the CDR3, the full variable domain is EAGVAQSPRYKIIEKRQSVAFWCNPISGHATLYWYQQILGQGPKLLIQFQNNGVVDDSQLPKDRFSAERLKGVDSTLKIQPAKLEDSAVYLCASSSGDWGYTFGSGTRLTVV.